The 24 T cell receptor beta chains below come from one sample, sequenced in a study of cytotoxic CD8 clonotypes in ibrutinib-treated CLL. The data were produced by immunoSEQ multiplex PCR, yet TCRdb's version contains in-frame clones alone and is incomplete. The sample carries 200,000 to 250,000 clones, roughly 77% recorded once. Here the sequenced sample was PBMCs, taken after 12 months of ibrutinib treatment. The source is a human donor with chronic lymphocytic leukemia.

This clone was found once. CDR3 sequence: CASRQGAPGTYEQYF. The DNA for the CDR3 is TGTGCCAGCAGACAGGGTGCCCCGGGTACCTACGAGCAGTACTTC. The chain couples TRBV6-5 to TRBJ2-7; weak D call: TRBD1 (6 bases). V was pared by 6 bases and J by 2 bases, with 17 bases between. Germline V gene sequence: CDR1 MNHEY, CDR2 SVGAGI. The CDR3 totals 15 residues.

The chain uses TRBV7-2 and TRBJ2-6; 8 bases match TRBD1. CDR3 length: 16 residues. Germline-derived CDR1 and CDR2 are SGHTA and FQGNSA. V lost 7 bases, J lost 1 base, and 6 bases stayed unmatched. DNA of the CDR3: TGTGCCAGCATGGGACAGGTCTTTTCTGGGGCCAACGTCCTGACTTTC. It encodes CASMGQVFSGANVLTF.

J is TRBJ1-1 and V is TRBV7-9; 8 bases agree with TRBD1. The CDR3 runs to 15 residues. CDR1 SEHNR and CDR2 FQNEAQ come from the germline V gene (reference sequence). The V and J ends lost 5 bases and 6 bases, in that order; junction bases with no gene match: 11. DNA for the CDR3: TGTGCCAGCAGCCTGTCGACAGGGGCCCCACCTGAAGCTTTCTTT. Translating it yields CASSLSTGAPPEAFF.

Many counts were recorded for this clone. The CDR3 coding sequence is TGTGCCAGCAGCACGACAGGGCGTTTCGGGGAGCTGTTTTTT. It yields the protein CASSTTGRFGELFF. V usage is TRBV21-1 and J usage is TRBJ2-2; TRBD1, the table's D call, was not compared with the DNA. TRBV21-1 is annotated as a pseudogene. The CDR3 sequence is 14 residues long.

In the case of this clone: The junction and the germline gene differ at one end; a read error may be behind it. Other DNA sequences of this sample code for an identical CDR3. The chain couples TRBV7-3 to TRBJ2-2; 8 positions agree with TRBD2. This CDR3 region has 14 residues. CDR1 is SGHTA, CDR2 FQGTGA, per germline. CDR3 nucleotides: TGTGCCAGCAGCTCATCCGGACTAGCCGGGGAACTGTTTTTT. As protein: CASSSSGLAGELFF. The full variable domain, in which reference TRBV7-3 and TRBJ2-2 provide the parts outside the CDR3, is GAGVSQTPSNKVTEKGKYVELRCDPISGHTALYWYRQSLGQGPEFLIYFQGTGAADDSGLPNDRFFAVRPEGSVSTLKIQRTERGDSAVYLCASSSSGLAGELFFGEGSRLTVL.

The rearrangement links TRBV6-5 to TRBJ1-2; TRBD1 is a possible D gene (6 bases). The CDR3 covers 15 residues. The V and J ends lost 8 bases and 7 bases respectively, with 23 bases between them. CDR1 and CDR2 (germline): MNHEY, SVGAGI. DNA for the CDR3: TGTGCCAGCCTCGAAAGTGGGACACAGTCTCTTGGCTACACCTTC. As protein: CASLESGTQSLGYTF.

The chain has TRBV7-2 and TRBJ2-5, with 9 bases matching TRBD2. V lost 5 bases and J lost 2; bases outside the gene matches: 6. The CDR3 runs 15 residues. Germline V CDR1 and CDR2: SGHTA, FQGNSA. CDR3 coding DNA: TGTGCCAGCAGCGTTCCGGGACTAGCTCAAGAGACCCAGTACTTC. It is translated as CASSVPGLAQETQYF. Filled out from reference TRBV7-2 and TRBJ2-5, the complete variable domain reads GAGVSQSPSNKVTEKGKDVELRCDPISGHTALYWYRQSLGQGLEFLIYFQGNSAPDKSGLPSDRFSAERTGGSVSTLTIQRTQQEDSAVYLCASSVPGLAQETQYFGPGTRLLVL.

This clone was recorded only once. Here the CDR3 reads CASSLGAGGPEQFF. CDR3 DNA sequence: TGCGCCAGCAGCTTAGGAGCGGGGGGGCCTGAGCAGTTCTTC. V usage is TRBV5-1 and J usage is TRBJ2-1, with TRBD2 matching over 10 bases. The CDR3 length is 14 residues. V dropped 2 bases and J dropped 9; count of bases not matched to a gene: 5. From germline, CDR1 is SGHRS and CDR2 YFSETQ.

This clone has more than one count but fewer than ten. In DNA, the CDR3 is TGTGCCAGCAGTTACTTAGCTAACTATGGCTACACCTTC. Translating it yields CASSYLANYGYTF. V is TRBV6-5 and J is TRBJ1-2, with D unclear. V lost 1 base and J lost 0, with 3 bases in between. The germline gives CDR1 MNHEY, CDR2 SVGAGI. This CDR3 is 13 amino acids long.

The rearrangement links TRBV19 to TRBJ1-4; no reliable D call. The CDR3 sequence is 17 residues long. Germline CDR1 is LNHDA and CDR2 is SQIVND (reference sequence). The ends were cut back, 3 bases at V and 0 bases at J, with 14 bases in the middle. The CDR3 here is CASSMGSRRATNEKLFF. Written as DNA, the CDR3 is TGTGCCAGTAGTATGGGATCGAGGCGGGCAACTAATGAAAAACTGTTTTTT.

This clone was observed once. This rearrangement joins TRBV6-1 to TRBJ2-7; D tentatively reads TRBD1 or TRBD2 (5 bases each). Germline CDR1 is MNHNS and CDR2 is SASEGT. V was shortened by 6 bases and J by 0 bases, with 15 bases between the two germline ends. The CDR3 is 15 amino acids. CDR3 loop: CASRAEDIGSYEQYF. CDR3 nucleotide sequence: TGTGCCAGCAGGGCGGAGGACATAGGCTCCTACGAGCAGTACTTC.

This chain connects TRBV2 to TRBJ1-2; a possible D gene is TRBD1 (5 bases). Trimming pared 6 bases from V and 2 bases from J, leaving 13 bases between. In germline, CDR1 is SNHLY, CDR2 FYNNEI. CDR3 length equals 14 residues. CDR3 bases: TGTGCCAGCAGAGACCCACAGGAAAACTATGGCTACACCTTC. Encoded protein: CASRDPQENYGYTF.

Only one count was recorded for this clone. This chain links TRBV28 with TRBJ2-7; tentatively, D is TRBD2 (5 bases). With 10 bases removed from V and 2 bases from J, the gap between germline ends came to 21 bases. CDR1 MDHEN and CDR2 SYDVKM come from the germline V gene. The CDR3 loop spans 15 amino acids. The CDR3, as DNA: TGTGCCACTAAGGAGGAAGGGATAGTCCCCTACGAGCAGTACTTC. This translates into CATKEEGIVPYEQYF.

This chain uses TRBV19 with TRBJ1-2; D is possibly TRBD1 (5 bases). Germline CDR1 reads LNHDA; CDR2 reads SQIVND (reference sequence). Trimming shortened V by 3 bases and J by 8 bases, and 13 bases separated the two germline ends. The CDR3 consists of 13 residues. The CDR3 loop reads CASSMGGVDGYTF. The CDR3, as DNA: TGTGCCAGTAGTATGGGGGGAGTAGACGGCTACACCTTC.

The chain links TRBV11-2 to TRBJ1-2, with D unresolved. Per the germline V gene, CDR1 is SGHAT and CDR2 is FQNNGV. The CDR3 covers 13 residues. Trimming cost V 5 bases and J 8 bases, with 15 bases left between them. The chain's CDR3 is CASSLSGGVGYTF. As DNA, the CDR3 is TGTGCCAGCAGCCTCTCCGGCGGGGTGGGCTACACCTTC.

This chain links TRBV19 with TRBJ2-1, with TRBD2 identical over 7 bases. With V trimmed by 4 bases and J by 0 bases, 6 bases remained unmatched. CDR3 size: 16 residues. Germline V CDR1 and CDR2: LNHDA, SQIVND (reference sequence). This CDR3 reads CASSTGGLPSYNEQFF. The CDR3 DNA sequence: TGTGCCAGTAGTACCGGGGGACTACCCTCCTACAATGAGCAGTTCTTC. The complete variable domain, with remaining parts taken from reference TRBV19 and TRBJ2-1, reads DGGITQSPKYLFRKEGQNVTLSCEQNLNHDAMYWYRQDPGQGLRLIYYSQIVNDFQKGDIAEGYSVSREKKESFPLTVTSAQKNPTAFYLCASSTGGLPSYNEQFFGPGTRLTVL.

The V gene is TRBV29-1, the J gene TRBJ2-3; 9 bases are a match to TRBD1. With 0 bases clipped from V and 2 bases from J, the junction kept 18 bases outside the gene matches. This CDR3 has 20 amino acids. Per the germline V gene, CDR1 is SQVTM and CDR2 is ANQGSEA. CDR3 bases: TGCAGCGTTGAAGAGGGCCCCATGGACAGGGGCACCTTGTACACAGATACGCAGTATTTT. This codes for CSVEEGPMDRGTLYTDTQYF.

This chain connects TRBV6-5 to TRBJ2-2; weak D call: TRBD1 (5 bases). Germline lookup yields CDR1 MNHEY and CDR2 SVGAGI. CDR3 length: 15 residues. Trimming removed 2 bases from V and 1 base from J, with 8 bases in between. CDR3 in DNA: TGTGCCAGCAGTTACGTCAGGGAGAACACCGGGGAGCTGTTTTTT. It codes for CASSYVRENTGELFF.

This chain connects TRBV30 to TRBJ2-3; 7 bases line up with TRBD2. Germline V gene sequence: CDR1 GTSNPN, CDR2 SVGIG (reference sequence). With V trimmed by 4 bases and J by 4 bases, 11 bases remained unmatched. The CDR3 contains 15 residues. The CDR3 reads CAWNMGGVLADTQYF. CDR3 in DNA: TGTGCCTGGAATATGGGGGGGGTTCTGGCAGATACGCAGTATTTT.

This clone has a handful of counts. V usage is TRBV13 and J usage is TRBJ2-1; 12 bases line up with TRBD2. This CDR3 region has 16 residues. CDR1 is PRHDT, CDR2 FYEKMQ, per germline (reference sequence). V was clipped by 5 bases and J by 2 bases; unmatched bases: 4. CDR3 amino acids: CASSPPSGRAYNEQFF. The CDR3 region has the DNA TGTGCCAGCAGCCCACCTAGCGGGAGGGCCTACAATGAGCAGTTCTTC.

J is TRBJ1-4 and V is TRBV27; 9 nucleotides match TRBD1. Trimming cost V 8 bases and J 6 bases; bases outside gene matches: 4. The germline CDR1 and CDR2 sequences are MNHEY and SMNVEV (reference sequence). The CDR3 has 13 residues. CDR3 in DNA: TGTGCCAGCTGGGACAGGGAGCATGAAAAACTGTTTTTT. It codes for CASWDREHEKLFF.

This clone was observed a few times. DNA for the CDR3: TGTGCCAGCAGTTCACGGAGGGACAGGATCTACGAGCAGTACTTC. Encoded protein: CASSSRRDRIYEQYF. The chain is built from TRBV27 and TRBJ2-7, with 8 positions matching TRBD1. V lost 4 bases and J lost 3; bases outside the gene matches: 8. The CDR3 covers 15 residues. CDR1 is MNHEY and CDR2 is SMNVEV in the germline V gene (reference sequence).

The chain combines TRBV30 with TRBJ2-7; possible D gene TRBD2, 5 bases. CDR1 and CDR2 (germline): GTSNPN, SVGIG (reference sequence). Between the trimmed V and J ends, which lost 2 bases and 7 bases, there was a span of 18 bases. The CDR3 is 14 amino acids. The DNA of the CDR3 is TGTGCCTGGAGTAGGGAGCGTCTTCGGGGTGAGCAGTACTTC. Translation gives CAWSRERLRGEQYF.

V gene TRBV7-2 combines with J gene TRBJ2-5, with D tentatively TRBD1 (7 bases). The CDR3 runs to 15 residues. Trimming left V 5 bases short and J 5 bases short, with 18 bases between. CDR1 is SGHTA, CDR2 FQGNSA, per germline. The CDR3 reads CASSGPGGKRETQYF. CDR3 sequence (DNA): TGTGCCAGCAGCGGACCAGGGGGGAAGAGGGAGACCCAGTACTTC.